Listed below are T cell receptor beta chains from one sample, sequenced in a study of CD4 T cells in relation to SARS-CoV-2 and coronaviruses. Some clones are missing from TCRdb's copy, which holds only in-frame ones; the method was immunoSEQ multiplex PCR. The sample lists 30,000 to 45,000 clones; approximately 87% were seen once. Specimen: memory CD4+ T cells from PBMCs. These receptors came from an adult with COVID-19. The CDR3 runs from the conserved cysteine through the conserved F or W. A D gene is named only where the DNA matches it firmly. The size field is filled for only some rows; it gives once, few, many or a size class.

cdr3_aa cdr3_nt cdr3_length v_call clone_size j_call d_call
CASTSGITYGYTF TGTGCCAGCACCTCTGGAATTACCTATGGCTACACCTTC 13 TRBV11-2 . TRBJ1-2 .
CASSPGLAGGWGTDTQYF TGTGCCAGCAGCCCCGGACTAGCGGGGGGATGGGGCACAGATACGCAGTATTTT 18 TRBV14 . TRBJ2-3 TRBD2
CASSLVGAQGMNTEAFF TGCGCCAGCAGCTTGGTAGGTGCACAGGGGATGAACACTGAAGCTTTCTTT 17 TRBV5-1 . TRBJ1-1 TRBD1
CASSLGTVQGADTQYF TGTGCCAGCAGCTTAGGGACGGTACAGGGGGCAGATACGCAGTATTTT 16 TRBV11-3 . TRBJ2-3 TRBD1
CASSLEYGSYEQYF TGTGCCAGCAGCTTAGAATATGGGAGCTACGAGCAGTACTTC 14 TRBV7-9 . TRBJ2-7 .
CASSLGRGSTEAFF TGTGCCAGCAGCTTAGGTCGGGGGTCCACTGAAGCTTTCTTT 14 TRBV11-1 . TRBJ1-1 .
CASRGDRDAYGYTF TGTGCCAGCAGGGGGGACAGAGATGCCTATGGCTACACCTTC 14 TRBV25-1 . TRBJ1-2 TRBD1
CASSPTGGGTEAFF TGTGCCAGCTCACCGACAGGGGGAGGGACTGAAGCTTTCTTT 14 TRBV18 . TRBJ1-1 TRBD1
CASSPSGGASETQYF TGTGCCAGCAGCCCGAGCGGGGGGGCTTCGGAGACCCAGTACTTC 15 TRBV7-2 . TRBJ2-5 TRBD2
CASVTGWAGQETQYF TGTGCCAGCGTAACAGGGTGGGCAGGGCAAGAGACCCAGTACTTC 15 TRBV2 . TRBJ2-5 .
CASSGSEGLSTEAFF TGTGCCAGCAGTGGATCTGAGGGGCTCTCCACTGAAGCTTTCTTT 15 TRBV28 . TRBJ1-1 .
CASSISSGGAVGSYNEQFF TGTGCCAGTAGTATCTCTAGCGGGGGGGCGGTTGGCTCCTACAATGAGCAGTTCTTC 19 TRBV19 . TRBJ2-1 TRBD2
CASSYTPPPNEKLFF TGTGCCAGCAGTTACACCCCTCCACCTAATGAAAAACTGTTTTTT 15 TRBV6-5 . TRBJ1-4 .
CASSSRSGTQRANEQFF TGTGCCAGCAGCTCGCGTTCCGGGACCCAGCGAGCAAATGAGCAGTTCTTC 17 TRBV7-2 . TRBJ2-1 .
CASSLNNFPRDSPLHF TGTGCCAGCAGCTTAAACAACTTCCCGCGGGATTCACCCCTCCACTTT 16 TRBV5-6 few TRBJ1-6 .
CASSSLIGELFF TGTGCCAGCAGTTCCCTTATCGGGGAGCTGTTTTTT 12 TRBV6-5 . TRBJ2-2 .
CASSPRTVNTEAFF TGTGCCAGCAGCCCTCGGACGGTTAACACTGAAGCTTTCTTT 14 TRBV5-4 . TRBJ1-1 .
CASSSGTGLHEQYF TGCGCCAGCAGTTCCGGGACAGGGCTCCACGAGCAGTACTTC 14 TRBV5-1 . TRBJ2-7 TRBD1
CASSSPYPGANVLTF TGTGCCAGCAGCTCCCCTTACCCTGGGGCCAACGTCCTGACTTTC 15 TRBV7-2 . TRBJ2-6 .
CASSHDRDVSSGANVLTF TGTGCCAGCAGCCACGACAGGGATGTATCCTCTGGGGCCAACGTCCTGACTTTC 18 TRBV5-5 . TRBJ2-6 TRBD1
CASNHDRVGEKLFF TGTGCCAGCAACCACGACAGGGTGGGTGAAAAACTGTTTTTT 14 TRBV7-2 . TRBJ1-4 TRBD1
CASSYGGSLRAGANTGELFF TGCGCCAGCAGCTATGGTGGCTCTCTGAGAGCGGGGGCGAACACCGGGGAGCTGTTTTTT 20 TRBV5-1 . TRBJ2-2 TRBD2
CASSSLDRRSEQYF TGTGCCAGCAGCTCGTTAGATCGGCGAAGCGAGCAGTACTTC 14 TRBV7-2 . TRBJ2-7 .
CASSTPGPRKQFF TGTGCCAGTAGTACCCCCGGCCCGAGGAAGCAGTTCTTC 13 TRBV19 . TRBJ2-1 .
CASTTGTSNIQYF TGTGCCAGCACTACCGGGACCTCAAACATTCAGTACTTC 13 TRBV6-5 . TRBJ2-4 .
CASSLAGTYNEQFF TGCGCCAGCAGCTTGGCCGGGACGTACAATGAGCAGTTCTTC 14 TRBV5-1 . TRBJ2-1 .
CASSVDGGRGVNTEAFF TGTGCCAGCAGCGTAGATGGGGGGCGCGGTGTGAACACTGAAGCTTTCTTT 17 TRBV9 . TRBJ1-1 .
CATSRGGSSYEQYF TGTGCCACCAGCAGAGGTGGGAGCTCCTACGAGCAGTACTTC 14 TRBV15 . TRBJ2-7 .
CASSLDGGAGADTQYF TGTGCCAGCAGCTTAGACGGGGGGGCTGGTGCAGATACGCAGTATTTT 16 TRBV7-2 . TRBJ2-3 TRBD2
CASKPHGNTEAFF TGTGCCAGCAAACCACACGGGAACACTGAAGCTTTCTTT 13 TRBV7-8 . TRBJ1-1 .
CASSQDSDWAIEQFF TGTGCCAGCAGCCAGGACAGCGATTGGGCTATTGAGCAGTTCTTC 15 TRBV7-2 few TRBJ2-1 .
CASSLYRGTYEQYF TGTGCCAGCAGCCTCTACAGGGGAACCTACGAGCAGTACTTC 14 TRBV13 . TRBJ2-7 TRBD1
CASSLYRQGRTGELFF TGTGCCAGCAGCTTATATAGACAGGGTCGTACCGGGGAGCTGTTTTTT 16 TRBV11-2 . TRBJ2-2 TRBD1
CASSETQGIQPQHF TGTGCCAGCAGTGAGACGCAGGGGATTCAGCCCCAGCATTTT 14 TRBV6-1 . TRBJ1-5 .
CASEGVRGTASTDTQYF TGTGCCAGTGAGGGGGTCCGAGGGACAGCCAGCACAGATACGCAGTATTTT 17 TRBV25-1 once TRBJ2-3 TRBD1
CASSYSSGRVGEQYF TGTGCCAGCAGTTACTCGAGTGGCAGGGTGGGCGAGCAGTACTTC 15 TRBV6-5 . TRBJ2-7 .
CASSHPEKPNYGYTF TGTGCCAGCAGCCACCCCGAAAAGCCTAACTATGGCTACACCTTC 15 TRBV3-1/TRBV3-2 . TRBJ1-2 .
CASSAYSQGSYEQYF TGTGCCAGCAGCGCATATTCACAGGGTTCGTACGAGCAGTACTTC 15 TRBV3-1/TRBV3-2 . TRBJ2-7 .
CAGWGAANTEAFF TGTGCCGGATGGGGTGCAGCGAACACTGAAGCTTTCTTT 13 TRBV6-5 . TRBJ1-1 .